This is a list of T cell receptor beta chains from one sample in a study of blood T cell repertoires in COVID-19. Assay used: immunoSEQ multiplex PCR; TCRdb lists only in-frame clones, some missing. The repertoire holds over 45,000 clones, with 70% to 90% as singletons. Input material: peripheral blood. These receptors were taken from a man between 60 and 75 years old with acute or convalescent COVID-19. CDR3s include the opening cysteine and the closing phenylalanine or tryptophan. A D gene is named only where the DNA matches it firmly. Rows may omit the clone size; those that give it use once, few, many or a size class.

V	size	D	J	DNA	CDR3
TRBV6-5	NA	TRBD1	TRBJ2-5	TGTGCCAGCAGTTACGCACAGGGGATATCAGGAGAGACCCAGTACTTC	CASSYAQGISGETQYF
TRBV6-5	NA	NA	TRBJ2-2	TGTGCCAGCAGCCGCGGATTTACCGGGGAGCTGTTTTTT	CASSRGFTGELFF
TRBV4-1	few	TRBD2	TRBJ2-3	TGCGCCAGCAGCCAACGGGCTAGCGGGGGGATGAGCACAGATACGCAGTATTTT	CASSQRASGGMSTDTQYF
TRBV6-5	NA	TRBD1	TRBJ2-3	TGTGCCAGCATCGGACAGGGGGGCGCAGATACGCAGTATTTT	CASIGQGGADTQYF
TRBV3-1/TRBV3-2	NA	NA	TRBJ2-3	TGTGCCAGCAGCCCCGGCGGCACCTCGAGGGATACGCAGTATTTT	CASSPGGTSRDTQYF
TRBV4-1	NA	NA	TRBJ1-5	TGCGCCAGCAGCGCACCGGGACTCACTCAGCCCCAGCATTTT	CASSAPGLTQPQHF
TRBV6-6	NA	NA	TRBJ2-1	TGTGCCAGCAGTTCCCGAAGGGGCACCTACAATGAGCAGTTCTTC	CASSSRRGTYNEQFF
TRBV20-1	NA	NA	TRBJ1-1	TGCAGTGCTAGTGTCAAGAACACTGAAGCTTTCTTT	CSASVKNTEAFF
TRBV5-1	NA	TRBD2	TRBJ2-3	TGCGCCAGCAGCTACGGACTAGCGGGGGCCACAGATACGCAGTATTTT	CASSYGLAGATDTQYF
TRBV6-5	NA	TRBD1	TRBJ1-2	TGTGCCAGCAGTAGACAGGGGGCTCCTGGCTACACCTTC	CASSRQGAPGYTF
TRBV5-6	many	NA	TRBJ2-3	TGTGCCAGCAGCTGGGACTTCCTGACAGATACGCAGTATTTT	CASSWDFLTDTQYF
TRBV28	NA	TRBD1	TRBJ1-6	TGTGCCAGCAGTCCTGGACAGGCCTATAATTCACCCCTCCACTTT	CASSPGQAYNSPLHF
TRBV5-8	NA	NA	TRBJ1-5	TGTGCCAGCAGCTTGGACGGGATCAGCAATCAGCCCCAGCATTTT	CASSLDGISNQPQHF
TRBV5-1	NA	NA	TRBJ1-1	TGCGCCAGCAGCTTGATGGGGGAGGGGCGGGGAGCTTTCTTT	CASSLMGEGRGAFF
TRBV6-5	NA	NA	TRBJ2-5	TGTGCCAGCAGTTCATCTCTGAACTTCCTCGGGGGGACCCAGTACTTC	CASSSSLNFLGGTQYF
TRBV27	NA	NA	TRBJ1-5	TGTGCCAGCCGTACCACAGGTGTCGGGCAGCCCCAGCATTTT	CASRTTGVGQPQHF
TRBV4-2	NA	TRBD2	TRBJ2-3	TGTGCCAGCAGCCAGGTAGCGGGGGGGCCAAGAGATACGCAGTATTTT	CASSQVAGGPRDTQYF
TRBV24-1	many	TRBD1	TRBJ1-1	TGTGCCACCAGTGCCTCGACAGGGGCAGCTTTCTTT	CATSASTGAAFF
TRBV11-2	NA	NA	TRBJ2-2	TGTGCCAGCAGCTTAATCGAGGTGGAGCTGTTTTTT	CASSLIEVELFF
TRBV5-1	few	TRBD2	TRBJ2-3	TGCGCCAGCAGCGAAGAAGGGACTAGCGCGGGTACGCAGTATTTT	CASSEEGTSAGTQYF
TRBV7-2	NA	TRBD2	TRBJ2-7	TGTGCCAGCAGCTTAGGATACGGGGGGGTCTCCTACGAGCAGTACTTC	CASSLGYGGVSYEQYF
TRBV2	NA	NA	TRBJ1-5	TGTGCCAGCAGTGGGGACATCTTTGAGGGCAATCAGCCCCAGCATTTT	CASSGDIFEGNQPQHF
TRBV5-4	once	NA	TRBJ1-6	TGTGCCAGCAGCCGGACGGGAAATTCACCCCTCCACTTT	CASSRTGNSPLHF
TRBV27	few	NA	TRBJ1-2	TGTGCCAGCAGTTTCACCGGGACACCCTATGGCTACACCTTC	CASSFTGTPYGYTF
TRBV28	NA	NA	TRBJ1-2	TGTGCCAGCAGTCCCCAAAGCTCCCCTAACTATGGCTACACCTTC	CASSPQSSPNYGYTF
TRBV21-1	NA	NA	TRBJ2-1	TGTGCCAGCAGCCTACAGGCTAGCGGGGGATCGTACAATGAGCAGTTCTTC	CASSLQASGGSYNEQFF
TRBV11-2	few	TRBD1	TRBJ1-2	TGTGCCAGCAGCCCCAGACAGGGTTCCAACTATGGCTACACCTTC	CASSPRQGSNYGYTF
TRBV12-5	NA	NA	TRBJ2-2	TGTGCTAGTGGTTTGGGACCCAACAGGGGAGGAGGGGAGCTGTTTTTT	CASGLGPNRGGGELFF
TRBV10-3	NA	TRBD2	TRBJ2-1	TGTGCCATCAGCGGACTAGCGGGTTCCTACAATGAGCAGTTCTTC	CAISGLAGSYNEQFF
TRBV27	NA	NA	TRBJ2-2	TGTGCCAGCAGAGCCGTTTCGGTTCGCACCGGGGAGCTGTTTTTT	CASRAVSVRTGELFF
TRBV9	once	NA	TRBJ2-7	TGTGCCAGCAGCCGATACCCCCGGACAGTCGGAAGCCACGAGCAGTACTTC	CASSRYPRTVGSHEQYF
TRBV6-4	NA	TRBD1	TRBJ2-3	TGTGCCAGCAGTGACTCGACAGGGTCAGATACGCAGTATTTT	CASSDSTGSDTQYF
TRBV6-5	NA	TRBD1	TRBJ2-7	TGTGCCAGCAGTTACACGCTTTCAGGGGGCGAGCAGTACTTC	CASSYTLSGGEQYF
TRBV10-2	NA	NA	TRBJ2-3	TGCGCCAGCAGTGGGGGGGGCCTCACAGATACGCAGTATTTT	CASSGGGLTDTQYF
TRBV19	NA	TRBD2	TRBJ2-7	TGTGCCAGTAGTATCCCGACTAGCGGGGGAGTTGGATACGAGCAGTACTTC	CASSIPTSGGVGYEQYF
TRBV4-2	NA	NA	TRBJ2-2	TGTGCCAGCAGCCAAGTGGTAGGAGACCCAGCCCGGGAGCTGTTTTTT	CASSQVVGDPARELFF
TRBV6-6	NA	TRBD1	TRBJ2-7	TGTGCCAGCAGTTACGAGGGACAGGGACTAAGCGAGCAGTACTTC	CASSYEGQGLSEQYF
TRBV5-4	NA	NA	TRBJ1-2	TGTGCCAGCAGCTTGGTTGGGACACATGGCTACACCTTC	CASSLVGTHGYTF
TRBV11-2	few	TRBD2	TRBJ2-3	TGTGCCAGCAGCCGGGAGGTCCCCACAGATACGCAGTATTTT	CASSREVPTDTQYF
TRBV19	once	NA	TRBJ1-5	TGTGCCAGTAGTGCCAGGGTTGGGGATCGGCCCCAGCATTTT	CASSARVGDRPQHF
TRBV19	NA	TRBD2	TRBJ2-3	TGTGCCAGTAGCCCAAGGATGGCGGGGGGAACAGATACGCAGTATTTT	CASSPRMAGGTDTQYF
TRBV2	NA	NA	TRBJ2-3	TGTGCCAGTCTCCGGGACTCTAGCACAGATACGCAGTATTTT	CASLRDSSTDTQYF
TRBV18	NA	TRBD1	TRBJ2-1	TGTGCCAGCTCCCCCGACAGGGTGCGCAATGAGCAGTTCTTC	CASSPDRVRNEQFF
TRBV29-1	NA	NA	TRBJ2-7	TGCAGCGTTGAAGTATCAGGGTACAACGAGCAGTACTTC	CSVEVSGYNEQYF
TRBV7-9	NA	NA	TRBJ2-5	TGTGCCAGCAGCCCGGGGGAGTACCAAGAGACCCAGTACTTC	CASSPGEYQETQYF
TRBV19	NA	TRBD2	TRBJ2-3	TGTGCCAGTAGTAGCCTAGCGGTGAGCACAGATACGCAGTATTTT	CASSSLAVSTDTQYF
TRBV5-4	NA	NA	TRBJ1-2	TGTGCCAGCAGCTTGGACGGGAGCTATGGCTACACCTTC	CASSLDGSYGYTF
TRBV19	NA	NA	TRBJ2-7	TGTGCCAGTAGTACCACCTACGAGCAGTACTTC	CASSTTYEQYF
TRBV18	NA	NA	TRBJ1-2	TGTGCCAGCTCACCGGACAGCTATGGCTACACCTTC	CASSPDSYGYTF
TRBV19	NA	TRBD1	TRBJ1-2	TGTGCCAGTCGACAGGGGGCGGAGGGCTACACCTTC	CASRQGAEGYTF
TRBV5-4	few	TRBD2	TRBJ2-3	TGTGCCAGCAGCTTGAGAGCGGGGGGGCCTAGGGGCACAGATACGCAGTATTTT	CASSLRAGGPRGTDTQYF
TRBV15	NA	NA	TRBJ1-1	TGTGCCACCAGCAGAGGGGGGCAGGTGAACACTGAAGCTTTCTTT	CATSRGGQVNTEAFF
TRBV27	NA	TRBD1	TRBJ2-7	TGTGCCAGCAGTGCCGGACAGGGGCGGACCTACGAGCAGTACTTC	CASSAGQGRTYEQYF
TRBV5-1	NA	NA	TRBJ2-5	TGCGCCAGCAGCTTGGCCCAGGGGCCGGCTGGAGAGACCCAGTACTTC	CASSLAQGPAGETQYF
TRBV10-3	NA	NA	TRBJ1-5	TGTGCCATCAGTGAGTCAGGGGGCAATCAGCCCCAGCATTTT	CAISESGGNQPQHF
TRBV6-1	once	TRBD1	TRBJ2-7	TGTGCCAGCAGTGAAGAGAGGGGGCGTCATTACGAGCAGTACTTC	CASSEERGRHYEQYF
TRBV2	few	NA	TRBJ2-5	TGTGCCAGCAGGGTATGGGCCCAAGAGACCCAGTACTTC	CASRVWAQETQYF
TRBV4-1	few	NA	TRBJ1-4	TGCGCCAGCAGCCAAGTGGGGGGTCACCCTAATGAAAAACTGTTTTTT	CASSQVGGHPNEKLFF
TRBV6-6	NA	NA	TRBJ2-5	TGTGCCAGTTGGACGGCGGGAGAGACCCAGTACTTC	CASWTAGETQYF
TRBV7-2	few	NA	TRBJ2-5	TGTGCCAGCAGCTTAGCCGGGATGTACCAAGAGACCCAGTACTTC	CASSLAGMYQETQYF